A single sample gave rise to the 6 T cell receptor beta chains below, sequenced in a study of human T cells and chemical hapten exposure (TCRdb year 2021). Libraries were constructed by RACE. Reads for this sample came from a NextSeq 500. The public reads were run again by TCRdb, first through fastp at Q25 and then through MiXCR, and only productive beta chains were kept. Each CDR3 protein appears once, grouped with its most common genes and DNA. This sample is represented by fewer than 90,000 distinct CDR3 sequences; less than 8.5% of them were singletons. Of the sample, 1% to 1.5% falls within the top ten clones. Per the publication, the time point label means: patch test 2, 6 weeks after DPC sensitization. What the treatment or condition label conveys for this sample: therapeutic diphenylcyclopropenone sensitization with weekly scalp DPC. The sample consisted of whole blood, taken in connection with sensitization to the hapten diphenylcyclopropenone (DPC). Receptors were obtained from a woman in her thirties with alopecia areata. Some clones in this sample may be carry-over from other donors' samples.

This clonotype was detected many times. The V call is TRBV12-3 or TRBV12-4, the J call TRBJ1-5, with D perhaps TRBD1 (5 bases). The CDR3 sequence is 14 residues long. Between the trimmed V and J ends, which lost 6 bases and 7 bases, there was a span of 16 bases. The chain's CDR3 is CASSPTGQAQPQHF. CDR3 bases: TGTGCCAGCAGCCCAACAGGTCAAGCGCAGCCCCAGCATTTT.

This clonotype was counted many times. This chain links TRBV24-1 with TRBJ2-3; D gene unclear. The germline V and J ends were trimmed by 6 bases and 1 base, with 16 bases remaining between them. Germline CDR1 is KGHDR and CDR2 is SFDVKD. The CDR3 loop spans 16 amino acids. The CDR3 reads CATSPGVYQGTDTQYF. The CDR3, as DNA: TGTGCCACCAGTCCTGGGGTCTACCAAGGCACAGATACGCAGTATTTT.

This clonotype has a count of ten or more. The rearrangement links TRBV6-1 to TRBJ2-3, with 12 bases identical to TRBD2. Germline V gene lookup returns CDR1 MNHNS and CDR2 SASEGT. V gave up 2 bases and J gave up 4 bases; unmatched junction bases: 1. The CDR3 covers 15 residues. The CDR3: CASSELAGGPDTQYF. The CDR3 nucleotides read TGTGCCAGCAGTGAACTAGCGGGGGGGCCAGATACGCAGTATTTT.

This clonotype occurred a few times. This chain connects TRBV29-1 to TRBJ1-2; tentatively, D is TRBD1 (6 bases). The germline CDR1 and CDR2 sequences are SQVTM and ANQGSEA. V lost 6 bases to trimming and J lost 4 bases, with 12 bases between them. This CDR3 comprises 12 residues. CDR3 sequence (DNA): TGCAGCGTCCCTGGACAGCTCTATGGCTACACCTTC. Translated, it gives CSVPGQLYGYTF.

The chain links TRBV7-2 to TRBJ2-3; 7 bases fit TRBD2. V was pared by 1 base and J by 8 bases, with 0 bases of the junction left unmatched. The CDR3 contains 12 residues. The germline gives CDR1 SGHTA, CDR2 FQGNSA. In DNA form, the CDR3 reads TGTGCCAGCAGCTTAGGGGGGGGTACGCAGTATTTT. As protein: CASSLGGGTQYF.

This clonotype has a count of ten or more. The chain links TRBV7-9 to TRBJ1-2; D not certain. CDR1 is SEHNR, CDR2 FQNEAQ, per germline (reference sequence). The CDR3 is 13 amino acids. The V gene lost 7 bases and the J gene lost 3 bases, with 12 bases spanning the gap. This chain's CDR3 is CASTQWGHYGYTF. The DNA for the CDR3 is TGTGCCAGCACCCAGTGGGGTCACTATGGCTACACCTTC.